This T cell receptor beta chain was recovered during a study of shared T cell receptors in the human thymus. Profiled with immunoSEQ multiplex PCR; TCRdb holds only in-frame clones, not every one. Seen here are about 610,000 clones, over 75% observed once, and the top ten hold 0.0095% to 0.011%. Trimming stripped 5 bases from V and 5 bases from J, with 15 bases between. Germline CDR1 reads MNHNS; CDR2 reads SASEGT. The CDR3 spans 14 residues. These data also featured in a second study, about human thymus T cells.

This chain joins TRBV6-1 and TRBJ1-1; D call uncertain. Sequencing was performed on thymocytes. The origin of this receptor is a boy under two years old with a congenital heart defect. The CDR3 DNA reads TGTGCCAGCAGTCCCTGGGTGGGGAGTACTGAAGCTTTCTTT. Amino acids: CASSPWVGSTEAFF.